The text below deals with one T cell receptor beta chain. The sample originates from a study of blood T cell repertoires in COVID-19. Study as a whole: Researchers got acute and convalescent COVID-19 samples from the United States, Italy and Spain.

Germline CDR1 MDHEN, CDR2 SYDVKM. J was trimmed by 3 bases and V by 7 bases; bases with no gene match: 5. This CDR3 contains 14 residues. This table comes from immunoSEQ multiplex PCR, and its TCRdb copy is limited to in-frame clones, with some not included. The profile shows 90,000 to 120,000 clones, more than 80% of them singletons. The chain has TRBV28 and TRBJ1-3; the match to TRBD1 covers 8 bases. The receptor was derived from a man in his forties with active or convalescent COVID-19. What was sequenced was peripheral blood. The CDR3 reads CASTRTGYGNTIYF. The CDR3 nucleotides read TGTGCCAGCACCCGGACAGGGTATGGAAACACCATATATTTT.